This T cell receptor beta chain came from a study of vaccination effects on CD4 cells after COVID-19. For the study at large: Both late and early after vaccination, a few convalescent patients were sampled. Post-vaccine samples followed the second dose by a median of 72 days.

The repertoire was sequenced with immunoSEQ multiplex PCR; TCRdb's copy has only in-frame clones and lacks some. There are more than 12,000 clones in the sample; 76% occur only once, and approximately 25% lies in the top ten. Prior to sequencing, the ViraFEST assay stimulated PBMC with viral peptide pools, which expanded the antigen-specific CD4+ T cells. When around 10 days of culture had elapsed, CD4+ T cells were isolated. This individual tested PCR-positive for SARS-CoV-2 infection between March and December 2020. As their vaccination, participants received two doses of either BNT162b2 or mRNA-1273. IL-2 medium supplanted half the medium on days 3 and 7. The germline CDR1 and CDR2 sequences are SGHKS and YYEKEE (reference sequence). Trimming shortened V by 0 bases and J by 5 bases, and 14 bases separated the two germline ends. This CDR3 has 15 amino acids. Study-level points and caveats: Marked clonal contraction of both clone types appeared late after vaccination.

This clone has just one count. Its antigen remains unidentified. The sequence was collected from a human donor who had a prior SARS-CoV-2 infection. The V and J genes are TRBV5-5 and TRBJ2-5; perhaps TRBD2 as D (5 bases). Specimen: CD4+ T cells from PBMCs cultured with HCoV-NL63 spike peptides, collected after COVID-19 vaccination. DNA for the CDR3: TGTGCCAGCAGCTTGGGGCCTTCGCGCGGGGAGACCCAGTACTTC. Protein product: CASSLGPSRGETQYF.